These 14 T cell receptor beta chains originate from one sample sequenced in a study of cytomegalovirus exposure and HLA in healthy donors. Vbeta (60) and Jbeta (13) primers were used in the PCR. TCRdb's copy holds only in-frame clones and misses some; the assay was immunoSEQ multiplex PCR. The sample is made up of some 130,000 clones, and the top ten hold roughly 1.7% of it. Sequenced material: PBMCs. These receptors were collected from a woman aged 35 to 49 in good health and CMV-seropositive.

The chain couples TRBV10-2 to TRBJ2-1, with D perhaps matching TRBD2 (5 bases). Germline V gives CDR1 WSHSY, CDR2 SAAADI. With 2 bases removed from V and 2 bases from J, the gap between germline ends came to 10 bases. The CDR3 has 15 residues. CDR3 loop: CASSEPLGPYNEQFF. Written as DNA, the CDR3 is TGCGCCAGCAGTGAGCCACTAGGCCCCTACAATGAGCAGTTCTTC.

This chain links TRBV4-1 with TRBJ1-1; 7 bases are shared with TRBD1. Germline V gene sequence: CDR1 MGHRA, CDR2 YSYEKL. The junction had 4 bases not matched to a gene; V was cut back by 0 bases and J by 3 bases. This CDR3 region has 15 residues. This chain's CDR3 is CASSQETGIDTEAFF. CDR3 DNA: TGCGCCAGCAGCCAAGAGACAGGGATCGACACTGAAGCTTTCTTT.

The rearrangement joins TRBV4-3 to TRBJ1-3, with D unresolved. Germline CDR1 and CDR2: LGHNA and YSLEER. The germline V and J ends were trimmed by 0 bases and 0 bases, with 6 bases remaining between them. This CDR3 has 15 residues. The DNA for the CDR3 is TGCGCCAGCAGCCAAGAGGCAGACTCTGGAAACACCATATATTTT. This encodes CASSQEADSGNTIYF.

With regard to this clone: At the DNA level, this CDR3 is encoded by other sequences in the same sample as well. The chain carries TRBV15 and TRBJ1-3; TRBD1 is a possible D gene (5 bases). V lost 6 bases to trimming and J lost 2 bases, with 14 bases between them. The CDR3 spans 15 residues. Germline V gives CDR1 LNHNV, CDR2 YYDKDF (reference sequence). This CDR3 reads CATSRVGVAGNTIYF. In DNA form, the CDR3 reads TGTGCCACCAGTAGGGTAGGGGTTGCTGGAAACACCATATATTTT.

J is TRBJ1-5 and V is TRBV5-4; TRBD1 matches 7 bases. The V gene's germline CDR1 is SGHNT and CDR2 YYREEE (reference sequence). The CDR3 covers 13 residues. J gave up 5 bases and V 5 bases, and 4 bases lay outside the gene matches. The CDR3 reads CASSYGQDQPQHF. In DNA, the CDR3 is TGTGCCAGCAGTTACGGACAGGATCAGCCCCAGCATTTT. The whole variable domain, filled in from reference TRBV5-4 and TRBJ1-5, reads ETGVTQSPTHLIKTRGQQVTLRCSSQSGHNTVSWYQQALGQGPQFIFQYYREEENGRGNFPPRFSGLQFPNYSSELNVNALELDDSALYLCASSYGQDQPQHFGDGTRLSIL.

The CDR3: CASSIEGRINYGYTF. CDR3 in DNA: TGTGCCAGTAGTATAGAAGGGAGGATTAACTATGGCTACACCTTC. The J gene is TRBJ1-2, the V gene TRBV19; D unclear. Germline lookup yields CDR1 LNHDA and CDR2 SQIVND (reference sequence). CDR3 length equals 15 residues. The V gene lost 0 bases and the J gene lost 1 base, with 9 bases spanning the gap.

The CDR3, as DNA: TGCGCCAGCAGCCGCCTACTGCAGGCCAGTAATGAAAAACTGTTTTTT. Amino acids: CASSRLLQASNEKLFF. The chain has TRBV4-1 and TRBJ1-4; D unclear. This CDR3 contains 16 residues. Germline V CDR1 and CDR2: MGHRA, YSYEKL. With 4 bases removed from V and 4 bases from J, the gap between germline ends came to 16 bases.

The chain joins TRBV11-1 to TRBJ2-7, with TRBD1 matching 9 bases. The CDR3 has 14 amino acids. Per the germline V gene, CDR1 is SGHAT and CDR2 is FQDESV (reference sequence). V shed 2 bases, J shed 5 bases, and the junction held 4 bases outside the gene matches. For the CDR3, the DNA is TGTGCCAGCAGCTTAAGGACAGGGGCCCACGAGCAGTACTTC. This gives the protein CASSLRTGAHEQYF.

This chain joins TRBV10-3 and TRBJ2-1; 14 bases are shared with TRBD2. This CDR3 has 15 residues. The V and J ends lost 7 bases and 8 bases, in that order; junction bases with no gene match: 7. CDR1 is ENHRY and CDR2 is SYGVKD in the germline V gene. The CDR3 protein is CAIMPGLAGVYEQFF. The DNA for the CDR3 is TGTGCCATCATGCCGGGACTAGCGGGAGTCTATGAGCAGTTCTTC.

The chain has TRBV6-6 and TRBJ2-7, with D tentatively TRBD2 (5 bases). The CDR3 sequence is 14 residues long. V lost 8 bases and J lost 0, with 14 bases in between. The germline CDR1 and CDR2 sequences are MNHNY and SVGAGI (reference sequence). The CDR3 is CASFEPGISYEQYF. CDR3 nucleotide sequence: TGTGCCAGCTTTGAGCCGGGGATCTCCTACGAGCAGTACTTC.

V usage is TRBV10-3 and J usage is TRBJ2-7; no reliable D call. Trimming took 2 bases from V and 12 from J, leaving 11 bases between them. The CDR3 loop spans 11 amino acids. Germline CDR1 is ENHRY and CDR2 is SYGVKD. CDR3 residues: CAISEGKNLYF. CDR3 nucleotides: TGTGCCATCAGTGAGGGCAAGAATTTGTACTTC.

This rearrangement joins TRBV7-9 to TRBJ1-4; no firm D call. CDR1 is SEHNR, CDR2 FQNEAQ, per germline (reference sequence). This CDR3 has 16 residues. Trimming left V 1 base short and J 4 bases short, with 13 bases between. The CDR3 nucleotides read TGTGCCAGCAGCTTAGTATGGGCAGGAAATAATGAAAAACTGTTTTTT. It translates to CASSLVWAGNNEKLFF.

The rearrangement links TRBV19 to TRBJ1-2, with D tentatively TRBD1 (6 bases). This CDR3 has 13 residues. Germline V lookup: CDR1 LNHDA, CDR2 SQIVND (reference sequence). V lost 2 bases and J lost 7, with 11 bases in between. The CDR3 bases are TGTGCCAGTAGTATAAGAGGGGGAAGTGGCTACACCTTC. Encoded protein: CASSIRGGSGYTF. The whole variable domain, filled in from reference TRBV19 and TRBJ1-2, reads DGGITQSPKYLFRKEGQNVTLSCEQNLNHDAMYWYRQDPGQGLRLIYYSQIVNDFQKGDIAEGYSVSREKKESFPLTVTSAQKNPTAFYLCASSIRGGSGYTFGSGTRLTVV.

CDR3 sequence: CASRPMKSGTAEAFF. The CDR3 DNA reads as TGTGCCAGCAGACCAATGAAATCCGGGACAGCCGAAGCTTTCTTT. The rearrangement uses TRBV6-1 and TRBJ1-1; 7 positions agree with TRBD1. This CDR3 contains 15 residues. The V and J ends lost 6 bases and 8 bases, in that order; junction bases with no gene match: 15. Germline CDR1 and CDR2: MNHNS and SASEGT.